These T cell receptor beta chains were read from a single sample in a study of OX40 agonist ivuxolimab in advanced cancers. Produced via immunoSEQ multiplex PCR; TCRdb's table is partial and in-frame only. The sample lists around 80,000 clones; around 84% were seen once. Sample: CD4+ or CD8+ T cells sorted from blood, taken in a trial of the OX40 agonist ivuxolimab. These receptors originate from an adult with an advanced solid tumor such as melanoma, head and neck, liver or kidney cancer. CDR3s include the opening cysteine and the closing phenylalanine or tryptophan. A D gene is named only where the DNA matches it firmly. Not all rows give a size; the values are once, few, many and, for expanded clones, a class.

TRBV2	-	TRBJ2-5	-	CASSVNVETQYF	TGTGCCAGCAGTGTTAATGTGGAGACCCAGTACTTC
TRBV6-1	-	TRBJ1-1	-	CASSEGKLRQYNTEAFF	TGTGCCAGCAGTGAAGGGAAGCTGAGACAGTACAACACTGAAGCTTTCTTT
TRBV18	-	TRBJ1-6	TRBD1	CESRDSNQNSPLHF	TGTGAATCCCGGGACAGTAACCAAAATTCACCCCTCCACTTT
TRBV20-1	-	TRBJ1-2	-	CSAILYGYTF	TGCAGTGCTATCCTCTATGGCTACACCTTC
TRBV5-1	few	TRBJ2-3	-	CASSLLGQSTDTQYF	TGCGCCAGCAGCTTGTTAGGTCAAAGCACAGATACGCAGTATTTT
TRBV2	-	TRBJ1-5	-	CASSDRGLGQPQHF	TGTGCCAGCAGTGACAGGGGCCTCGGACAGCCCCAGCATTTT
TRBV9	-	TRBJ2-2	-	CASSGGSYNTGELFF	TGTGCCAGCAGCGGGGGGTCGTATAACACCGGGGAGCTGTTTTTT
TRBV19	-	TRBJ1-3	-	CASQTSGNTIYF	TGTGCCAGTCAGACATCAGGAAACACCATATATTTT
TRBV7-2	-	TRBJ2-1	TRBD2	CASSLRTSGGQTYNEQFF	TGTGCCAGCAGCCTACGGACTAGCGGGGGCCAAACCTACAATGAGCAGTTCTTC
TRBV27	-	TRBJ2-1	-	CASSLSRGVYNEQFF	TGTGCCAGCAGTTTAAGTCGCGGCGTCTACAATGAGCAGTTCTTC
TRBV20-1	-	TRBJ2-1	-	CSASLYNEQFF	TGCAGTGCTAGCCTCTACAATGAGCAGTTCTTC
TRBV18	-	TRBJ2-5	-	CASSPRTRGLQETQYF	TGTGCCAGCTCACCCAGGACCCGGGGGCTCCAAGAGACCCAGTACTTC
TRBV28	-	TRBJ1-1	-	CASSFGDSLMNTEAFF	TGTGCCAGCAGTTTCGGAGACAGCTTAATGAACACTGAAGCTTTCTTT
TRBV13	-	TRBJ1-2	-	CASSLRGFYGYTF	TGTGCCAGCAGCTTAAGAGGGTTCTATGGCTACACCTTC
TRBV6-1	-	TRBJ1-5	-	CASSVRSNQPQHF	TGTGCCAGCAGTGTACGGTCCAATCAGCCCCAGCATTTT
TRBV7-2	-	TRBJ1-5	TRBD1	CASSLSGQGAYQPQHF	TGTGCCAGCAGCTTATCCGGACAGGGGGCGTATCAGCCCCAGCATTTT
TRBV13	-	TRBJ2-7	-	CASSSPRDISYEQYF	TGTGCCAGCAGCTCCCCTAGGGACATATCCTACGAGCAGTACTTC
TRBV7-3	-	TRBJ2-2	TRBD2	CASSLTPGLNTGELFF	TGTGCCAGCAGCTTAACGCCGGGACTAAACACCGGGGAGCTGTTTTTT